This TCR beta chain derives from a study of somatic mutations in cytotoxic T cells in rheumatoid arthritis (dated 2017 in TCRdb). As for the study more broadly: Patient peripheral blood (less than 32 ml EDTA) was drawn right after diagnosis and before any treatment started. Some T-cell populations stained with V beta antibodies were sorted by flow on a FACSAria II or Sony SH800 to nearly 100% purity, with sorted V beta1+ cells additionally subjected to TCRB sequencing. The study asked whether expanded CD8+ T-cell clones in newly diagnosed, untreated rheumatoid arthritis carry somatic mutations, and used TCRB deep sequencing to characterize clonality. TCRB deep sequencing was performed for roughly 69 rheumatoid arthritis patients and some 19 healthy controls. Median age was essentially the same in the patient group and the control group.

General study outcomes and caveats: In patients, CD8+ clonality rose with age (Spearman r of about 0.51), which was not the case in healthy controls. The slight TRBV07 underrepresentation in patients was not adjusted for multiple comparisons. There was no significant difference in CD8+ T-cell clonality between rheumatoid arthritis patients and age-matched healthy controls. The expanded CD8+ clones had unknown antigen targets, and not appearing in virus-specific databases did not rule out that they were virus-specific. In about an eighth of the roughly 65 patients the largest CD8+ clone exceeded 20% of CD8+ cells, and several identical CD8+ TCRB sequences were shared between blood and synovial fluid.

Positive magnetic bead selection on an AutoMACS was used to isolate CD4+ and CD8+ cells, with flow cytometry used to check purity. Clonal expansions were first screened by flow cytometry with a TCR V beta antibody panel, then characterized by TCRB deep sequencing of sorted CD8+ fractions. Peripheral blood mononuclear cells were obtained using density gradient separation with Ficoll-Paque PLUS. Nucleospin Tissue or Tissue XS kits were used to extract DNA from CD4-enriched, CD8-enriched or PBMC samples, and a Qubit 2.0 fluorometer was used for quantification. The immunoSEQ assay was applied to genomic DNA for TCRB CDR3 sequencing. In the source study's methods: Published virus-specific TCRB sequences were compared with patient CD8+ clones larger than 1%, and only a few matches were found. The analyses included only productive TCRB rearrangements. Clonality was expressed as a Shannon entropy-based productive clonality index, with each clone defined by a unique TCRB CDR3 sequence. Repertoire overlap between two samples was calculated from the template counts of each clone relative to total templates per sample. V-gene usage from TCRB sequencing and V-gene usage measured by flow cytometry were correlated (Spearman r of about 0.62). The source is immuneACCESS, and TCRdb retained only in-frame sequences with V and J called. Part of the clones is not carried over; for the studies checked, unresolved V genes explain less than half of this, and the remainder is unexplained. V and J calls and clone size are given by that table; D and trimming were obtained from the DNA. The sample contains 13,000 to 15,000 clones, 82% of them found a single time. Around 30% of the sample rests with the top ten.

With respect to this clone: Its antigen has not been determined. Base qualities are not recorded, but no much larger clone differs from it by a single base.

V sheds 5 bases and J sheds 3 bases, leaving 9 bases between their ends. From cysteine to phenylalanine, the CDR3 is 13 amino acids long. Only CDR3 DNA remains: 39 bases, in frame from the first base. As encoded in the germline V gene, CDR1 is SGHAT while CDR2 is FQNNGV. Sequences were obtained from CD8+ T cells sorted from blood. This sequence originates from an adult with rheumatoid arthritis. Recombination connected TRBV11-2 to TRBJ2-3; confidence is insufficient to name the D gene. In nucleotides, the sequence is TGTGCCAGCAGCCTACCGGGTACAGATACGCAGTATTTT. It translates to CASSLPGTDTQYF.